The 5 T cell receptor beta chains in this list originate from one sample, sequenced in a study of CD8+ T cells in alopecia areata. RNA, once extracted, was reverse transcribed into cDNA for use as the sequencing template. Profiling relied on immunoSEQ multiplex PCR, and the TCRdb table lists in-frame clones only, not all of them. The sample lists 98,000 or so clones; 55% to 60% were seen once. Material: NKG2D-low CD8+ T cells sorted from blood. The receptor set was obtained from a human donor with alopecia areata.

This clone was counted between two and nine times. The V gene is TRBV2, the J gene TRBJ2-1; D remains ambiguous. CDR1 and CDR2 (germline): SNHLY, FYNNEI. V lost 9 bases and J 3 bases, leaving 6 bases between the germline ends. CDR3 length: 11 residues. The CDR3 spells CASEDYNEQFF. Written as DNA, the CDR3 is TGTGCCAGTGAGGACTACAATGAGCAGTTCTTC.

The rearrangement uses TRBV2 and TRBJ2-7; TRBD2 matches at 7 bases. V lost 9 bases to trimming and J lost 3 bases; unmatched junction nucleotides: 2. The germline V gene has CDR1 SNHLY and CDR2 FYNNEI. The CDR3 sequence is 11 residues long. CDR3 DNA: TGTGCCAGTCGGGAGGTCTACGAGCAGTACTTC. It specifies CASREVYEQYF.

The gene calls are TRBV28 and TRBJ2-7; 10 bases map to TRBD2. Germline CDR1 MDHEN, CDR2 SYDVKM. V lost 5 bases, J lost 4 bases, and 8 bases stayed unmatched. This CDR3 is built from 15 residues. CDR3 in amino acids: CASSPGAGGEYEQYF. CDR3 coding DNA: TGTGCCAGCAGTCCGGGAGCGGGAGGGGAGTACGAGCAGTACTTC.

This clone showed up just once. DNA of the CDR3: TGTGCCAGCAGCTTAGCCGGGACTAGCGGGATCAATGAGCAGTTCTTC. Its translation: CASSLAGTSGINEQFF. The chain carries TRBV11-2 and TRBJ2-1; 13 nucleotides align to TRBD2. The CDR3 spans 16 residues. J gave up 6 bases and V 1 base, and 3 bases lay outside the gene matches. Per germline, CDR1 SGHAT and CDR2 FQNNGV.

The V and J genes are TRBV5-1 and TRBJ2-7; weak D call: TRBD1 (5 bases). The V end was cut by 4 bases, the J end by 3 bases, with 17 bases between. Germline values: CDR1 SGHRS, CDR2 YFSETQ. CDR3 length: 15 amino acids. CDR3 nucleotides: TGCGCCAGCAGCCAAATCCCTGAAGGACACTACGAGCAGTACTTC. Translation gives CASSQIPEGHYEQYF.